In its sample, the clone carrying this T cell receptor beta chain was seen once. Its specificity is not known. Germline V lookup: CDR1 SGHRS, CDR2 YFSETQ. The CDR3 consists of 15 residues. Trimming took 3 bases from V and 0 from J, leaving 11 bases between them. The entry originates in a study of shared clonotypes between healthy human individuals. Study conclusions and caveats: Sampling used blood alone; tissue repertoires probably differ. Around 5% was the fraction of naive CD4 clonotypes found shared across several donors.

How the authors handled the data: ImmunoSEQ yielded junction-only sequences lacking quality scores, so filtering differed. Profiled with immunoSEQ multiplex PCR; TCRdb holds only in-frame clones, not every one. V, J and clone size are taken as reported in that table, and D and trimming were inferred from the DNA itself. This sample has over a million clones; more than 75% occur once, and the top ten carry under 0.65%. Everyone who donated was a Caucasian adult who lived in Nashville, Tennessee. Sequencing was performed on memory CD4+ T cells from PBMCs. Subset reported: CD45RA-negative fraction. The receptor was isolated from a young man in good health. Some clones in this sample may be carry-over from other donors' samples. The chain is built from TRBV5-1 and TRBJ2-3, with D possibly being TRBD2 (6 bases). In nucleotides, the CDR3 is TGCGCCAGCAGCTGGGGGGTAGCTAGCACAGATACGCAGTATTTT. Protein: CASSWGVASTDTQYF. The full variable domain, completed using reference TRBV5-1 and TRBJ2-3, is KAGVTQTPRYLIKTRGQQVTLSCSPISGHRSVSWYQQTPGQGLQFLFEYFSETQRNKGNFPGRFSGRQFSNSRSEMNVSTLELGDSALYLCASSWGVASTDTQYFGPGTRLTVL.